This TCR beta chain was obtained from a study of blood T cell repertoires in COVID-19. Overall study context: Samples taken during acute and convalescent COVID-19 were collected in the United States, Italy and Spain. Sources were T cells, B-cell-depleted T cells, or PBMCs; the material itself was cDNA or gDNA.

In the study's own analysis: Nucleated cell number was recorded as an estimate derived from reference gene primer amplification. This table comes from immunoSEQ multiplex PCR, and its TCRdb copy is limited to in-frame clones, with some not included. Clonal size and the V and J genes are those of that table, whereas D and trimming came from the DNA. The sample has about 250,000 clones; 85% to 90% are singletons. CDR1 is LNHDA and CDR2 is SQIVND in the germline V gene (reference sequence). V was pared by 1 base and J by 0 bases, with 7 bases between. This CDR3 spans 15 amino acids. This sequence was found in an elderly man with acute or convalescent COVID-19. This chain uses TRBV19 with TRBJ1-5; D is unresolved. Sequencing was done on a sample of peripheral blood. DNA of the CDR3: TGTGCCAGTAGTATAGGAGAATATAGCAATCAGCCCCAGCATTTT. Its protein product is CASSIGEYSNQPQHF.